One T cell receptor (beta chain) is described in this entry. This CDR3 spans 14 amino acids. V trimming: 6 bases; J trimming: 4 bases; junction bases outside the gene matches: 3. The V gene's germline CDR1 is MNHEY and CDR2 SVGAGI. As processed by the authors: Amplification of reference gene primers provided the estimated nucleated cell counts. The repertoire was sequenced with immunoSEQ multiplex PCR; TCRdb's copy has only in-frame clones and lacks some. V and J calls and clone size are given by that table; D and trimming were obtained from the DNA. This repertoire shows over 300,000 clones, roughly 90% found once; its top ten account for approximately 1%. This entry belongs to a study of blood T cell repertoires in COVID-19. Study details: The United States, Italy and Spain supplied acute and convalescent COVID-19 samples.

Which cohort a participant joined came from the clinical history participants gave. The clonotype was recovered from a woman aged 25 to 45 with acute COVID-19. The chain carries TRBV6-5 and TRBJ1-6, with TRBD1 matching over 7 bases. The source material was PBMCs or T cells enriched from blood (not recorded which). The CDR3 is CASRGDSYNSPLHF. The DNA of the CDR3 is TGTGCCAGCAGAGGGGACAGTTATAATTCACCCCTCCACTTT.